Described below is a single TCR beta chain sequence and its context. Its antigen is not identified. Study outcomes and limitations: Tumor memory CD4+ T cell TCR gene usage was found to cluster with blood and lymph node memory CD4+ cells and with lymph node naive CD4+ cells.

A single record per CDR3 protein comes from TCRdb applying MiXCR to the 5' RACE reads. Of 62,000 or so distinct CDR3 sequences detected, almost 30% appear once; the ten largest clones hold roughly 2.5%. The CDR3 consists of 17 residues. The V gene lost 5 bases and the J gene lost 2 bases, with 16 bases spanning the gap. CDR1 KGHSH and CDR2 LQKENI come from the germline V gene. This chain connects TRBV18 to TRBJ2-6; perhaps TRBD2 as D (5 bases). Sequencing was done on a sample of tumor-infiltrating naive CD4+ T cells sorted from the breast tumor. Subset indicated: naive CD4+ T cells, CD4+CD45RA+CD25-. This TCR derives from a female donor with breast cancer. CDR3 loop: CASSRANEGTGANVLTF. CDR3 DNA: TGTGCCAGCTCAAGGGCTAACGAGGGCACTGGGGCCAACGTCCTGACTTTC.